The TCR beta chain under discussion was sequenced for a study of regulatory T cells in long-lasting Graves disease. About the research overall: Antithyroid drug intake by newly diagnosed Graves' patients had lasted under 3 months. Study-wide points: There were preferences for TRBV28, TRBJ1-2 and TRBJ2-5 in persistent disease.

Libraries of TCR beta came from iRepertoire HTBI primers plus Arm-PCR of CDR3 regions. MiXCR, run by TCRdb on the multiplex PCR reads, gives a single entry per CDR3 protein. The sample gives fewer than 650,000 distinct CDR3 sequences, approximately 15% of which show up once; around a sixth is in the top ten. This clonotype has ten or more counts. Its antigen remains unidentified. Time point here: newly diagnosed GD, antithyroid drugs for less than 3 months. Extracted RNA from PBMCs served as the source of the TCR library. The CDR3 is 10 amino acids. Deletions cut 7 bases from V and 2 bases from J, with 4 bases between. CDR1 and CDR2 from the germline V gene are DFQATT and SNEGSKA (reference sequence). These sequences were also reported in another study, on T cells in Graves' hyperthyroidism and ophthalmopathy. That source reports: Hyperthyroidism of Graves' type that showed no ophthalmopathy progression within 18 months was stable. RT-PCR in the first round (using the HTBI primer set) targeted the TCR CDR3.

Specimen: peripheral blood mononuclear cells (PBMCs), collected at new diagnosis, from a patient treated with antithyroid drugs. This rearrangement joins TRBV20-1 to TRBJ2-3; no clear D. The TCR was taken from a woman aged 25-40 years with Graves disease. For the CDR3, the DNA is TGCAGTGTCTACACAGATACGCAGTATTTT. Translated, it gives CSVYTDTQYF.